Below, one T cell receptor beta chain is given with its context. These data belong to a study of blood T cell repertoires in COVID-19. Across the study: T cells, B-cell-depleted T cells, or PBMCs supplied cDNA or gDNA.

V was trimmed by 6 bases and J by 10 bases, leaving 7 bases between them. This CDR3 is built from 10 residues. Germline values: CDR1 SNHLY, CDR2 FYNNEI. Some clones are missing from TCRdb's copy, which holds only in-frame ones; the method was immunoSEQ multiplex PCR. The profile shows 150,000 to 200,000 clones, around nine tenths of them singletons. J is TRBJ2-1 and V is TRBV2; D perhaps matches TRBD2 (5 bases). This clonotype originated in a woman under 30 who had recovered from COVID-19. The sample was PBMCs or T cells enriched from blood (not recorded which). CDR3 DNA: TGTGCCAGCAGAGGAGGAGAGCAGTTCTTC. This gives the protein CASRGGEQFF.